The present T cell receptor (beta chain) was sequenced within a study of Graves' ophthalmopathy and Graves' hyperthyroidism. V was pared by 3 bases and J by 5 bases, with 14 bases between. Germline V gives CDR1 GTSNPN, CDR2 SVGIG (reference sequence). The CDR3 is made up of 14 amino acids. Excluded were patients with other autoimmune diseases, uncontrolled infections, pregnancy or lactation. Amplification from RNA transcripts yielded the TCR beta CDR3 regions. Second-round multiplex PCR came after first-round RT-PCR with HTBI primers. TCRdb re-called the multiplex PCR reads through MiXCR, storing one row per CDR3 protein. The table lists about 390,000 distinct CDR3 sequences, about a sixth of them singletons.

V and J are TRBV30 and TRBJ1-5; D unclear. The clonotype originates from an adult woman with stable Graves' hyperthyroidism. Sequencing was performed on peripheral blood. This chain's CDR3 is CAWSSRWGDQPQHF. The CDR3 nucleotides are TGTGCCTGGAGCTCCCGGTGGGGTGATCAGCCCCAGCATTTT.